This TCR beta chain was identified during a study of blood T cell repertoires in COVID-19. About the study: T cells, B-cell-depleted T cells, or PBMCs provided the cDNA or gDNA that served as material.

Study processing details: Amplification of reference gene primers provided the estimated nucleated cell counts. Profiling relied on immunoSEQ multiplex PCR, and the TCRdb table lists in-frame clones only, not all of them. The V and J calls and the clone size are those of that table, but D and trimming were determined from the DNA. The profile shows about 62,000 clones, 86% of them singletons. This CDR3 is built from 14 residues. The V gene end was trimmed by 8 bases and the J gene end by 0 bases; junction bases not matched to a gene: 5. The germline gives CDR1 MNHNY, CDR2 SVGAGI (reference sequence).

The J gene is TRBJ1-1, the V gene TRBV6-6; the match to TRBD1 covers 8 bases. The sequenced sample consisted of peripheral blood. The clonotype originates from an elderly woman with acute or convalescent COVID-19. The CDR3 reads CASGDRGLNTEAFF. The CDR3 DNA is TGTGCCAGCGGTGACAGGGGATTGAACACTGAAGCTTTCTTT.